The rows below give T cell receptor beta chains drawn from one sample of a study of beta chain features in type 1 diabetes. Sequenced by immunoSEQ multiplex PCR; TCRdb stores in-frame clones only, minus some. The sample comprises over 100,000 clones, around 40% of which are singletons, and roughly 0.064% rests with the top ten. What was sequenced was stem cell memory CD4+ T cells from blood. The source of these receptors is a woman younger than 35 in good health. Both conserved end residues are part of each CDR3. The D gene is left open where the match is weak. Clone size is stated in some rows and not others, as once, few, many or a class when expanded.

J gene,clone size,D gene,V gene,CDR3 protein,CDR3 DNA
TRBJ1-1,.,TRBD1,TRBV28,CASSLWGQGAFF,TGTGCCAGCAGTTTATGGGGACAGGGGGCTTTCTTT
TRBJ1-5,few,.,TRBV29-1,CSVSWGGNQPQHF,TGCAGCGTTTCATGGGGGGGCAATCAGCCCCAGCATTTT
TRBJ2-3,.,TRBD1,TRBV7-2,CASSQQGVSTDTQYF,TGTGCCAGCAGCCAGCAGGGGGTTAGCACAGATACGCAGTATTTT
TRBJ2-7,.,.,TRBV10-3,CAISESKRRSYEQYF,TGTGCCATCAGTGAGTCAAAGCGGCGATCCTACGAGCAGTACTTC
TRBJ1-4,.,TRBD1,TRBV19,CASSQTGSNEKLFF,TGTGCCAGTAGTCAGACAGGGTCTAATGAAAAACTGTTTTTT
TRBJ1-1,.,.,TRBV2,CASRERRETEAFF,TGTGCCAGCAGGGAACGACGGGAGACTGAAGCTTTCTTT
TRBJ1-1,.,.,TRBV5-1,CASGRGASGTEAFF,TGCGCCAGCGGCCGCGGGGCTTCCGGCACTGAAGCTTTCTTT
TRBJ1-3,few,.,TRBV4-2,CASSHADRSGNTIYF,TGTGCCAGCAGCCACGCTGACAGATCCGGAAACACCATATATTTT
TRBJ2-5,few,TRBD2,TRBV29-1,CSVEVTSGLYQETQYF,TGCAGCGTTGAAGTAACTAGCGGTTTGTACCAAGAGACCCAGTACTTC
TRBJ1-1,few,TRBD1,TRBV7-3,CASSSAGGFATEAFF,TGTGCCAGCAGCTCAGCAGGGGGCTTCGCGACTGAAGCTTTCTTT
TRBJ2-5,few,.,TRBV7-9,CASSYGLIIQETQYF,TGTGCCAGCAGCTACGGACTGATAATCCAAGAGACCCAGTACTTC
TRBJ2-7,.,.,TRBV28,CASRQGGSGYEQYF,TGTGCCAGCAGACAGGGTGGTTCGGGATACGAGCAGTACTTC
TRBJ2-1,few,.,TRBV18,CASSPTGAITLFLEQFF,TGTGCCAGCTCACCAACAGGAGCGATTACCCTCTTTTTGGAGCAGTTCTTC
TRBJ1-3,.,.,TRBV6-6,CASSYPGVNTIYF,TGTGCCAGCAGTTACCCGGGTGTCAACACCATATATTTT
TRBJ2-2,few,TRBD2,TRBV27,CASSSQLAGAHTGELFF,TGTGCCAGCAGTTCCCAACTAGCGGGAGCTCACACCGGGGAGCTGTTTTTT
TRBJ2-7,.,.,TRBV6-6,CASMYRNPNEQYF,TGTGCCAGCATGTACAGGAATCCGAACGAGCAGTACTTC
TRBJ1-1,few,TRBD1,TRBV29-1,CSVSGTGATEAFF,TGCAGCGTTTCCGGGACAGGGGCCACTGAAGCTTTCTTT
TRBJ2-7,.,TRBD2,TRBV19,CASSIVGGGTSGSREQYF,TGTGCCAGTAGTATTGTTGGAGGAGGGACTAGCGGGAGTCGCGAGCAGTACTTC
TRBJ2-7,.,.,TRBV28,CASCGTSTYEQYF,TGTGCCAGCTGCGGGACTTCGACCTACGAGCAGTACTTC
TRBJ2-2,.,TRBD1,TRBV11-3,CASRQGYTGELFF,TGTGCCAGCCGACAGGGTTACACCGGGGAGCTGTTTTTT
TRBJ2-3,.,.,TRBV25-1,CASVYVDTQYF,TGTGCCAGCGTATATGTGGATACGCAGTATTTT
TRBJ1-4,few,.,TRBV18,CASSPREGTATNEKLFF,TGTGCCAGCTCACCACGGGAGGGGACCGCAACTAATGAAAAACTGTTTTTT
TRBJ1-2,few,.,TRBV30,CAWSVHRTGYKGYTF,TGTGCCTGGAGTGTACATAGAACAGGGTATAAAGGCTACACCTTC
TRBJ2-2,.,TRBD1,TRBV18,CASSPRQGADTGELFF,TGTGCCAGCTCTCCTCGACAGGGTGCTGACACCGGGGAGCTGTTTTTT
TRBJ2-7,few,.,TRBV11-2,CASSSGVPRQYF,TGTGCCAGCAGCTCAGGGGTCCCGAGGCAGTACTTC
TRBJ1-1,.,.,TRBV28,CASSLGWTAMNTEAFF,TGTGCCAGCAGTTTAGGTTGGACAGCAATGAACACTGAAGCTTTCTTT
TRBJ1-2,few,TRBD1,TRBV18,CASSPGQGAYGYTF,TGTGCCAGCTCACCAGGACAGGGGGCCTATGGCTACACCTTC
TRBJ2-7,.,TRBD1,TRBV5-6,CASSPDRTYEQYF,TGTGCCAGCAGCCCGGACAGGACCTACGAGCAGTACTTC
TRBJ2-2,.,.,TRBV6-1,CASSERMSGELFF,TGTGCCAGCAGTGAACGTATGTCCGGGGAGCTGTTTTTT
TRBJ2-1,.,TRBD2,TRBV14,CASSLGTSGLFF,TGTGCCAGCAGCCTTGGGACTAGCGGGCTTTTCTTC
TRBJ2-6,few,TRBD1,TRBV28,CASSSTGEISGANVLTF,TGTGCCAGCAGTTCGACAGGGGAAATCTCTGGGGCCAACGTCCTGACTTTC
TRBJ2-7,.,TRBD1,TRBV5-1,CASSLASTGTTYEQYF,TGCGCCAGCAGCTTGGCATCGACAGGGACCACCTACGAGCAGTACTTC
TRBJ2-5,.,TRBD1,TRBV7-9,CASSTRRDRGQGETQYF,TGTGCCAGCAGCACACGTCGGGACAGGGGGCAGGGAGAGACCCAGTACTTC
TRBJ1-2,.,TRBD1,TRBV18,CASSIQGDGYTF,TGTGCCAGCTCAATACAGGGGGATGGCTACACCTTC
TRBJ2-1,.,TRBD1,TRBV6-5,CASSSPDRAVGEQFF,TGTGCCAGCAGTTCCCCGGACAGGGCGGTTGGTGAGCAGTTCTTC
TRBJ1-1,.,.,TRBV4-3,CASSQSFSRNTEAFF,TGCGCCAGCAGCCAATCGTTTTCGAGGAACACTGAAGCTTTCTTT
TRBJ1-3,.,.,TRBV6-6,CASTGGGTGNTIYF,TGTGCCAGCACCGGCGGCGGTACTGGAAACACCATATATTTT
TRBJ2-7,.,TRBD2,TRBV27,CASSLSGRAFYEQYF,TGTGCCAGCAGTCTTAGCGGGAGGGCGTTCTACGAGCAGTACTTC
TRBJ1-5,.,TRBD1,TRBV5-1,CASSPVTGGYQPQHF,TGCGCCAGCAGCCCAGTGACAGGGGGCTATCAGCCCCAGCATTTT
TRBJ2-7,.,TRBD1,TRBV7-9,CASSPIGQGVDEQYF,TGTGCCAGCAGCCCTATTGGACAGGGGGTAGACGAGCAGTACTTC
TRBJ2-7,.,.,TRBV29-1,CSVVSQNSYEQYF,TGCAGCGTTGTTTCACAGAATTCCTACGAGCAGTACTTC
TRBJ2-1,.,TRBD1,TRBV5-1,CASSPRPGQGAGEQFF,TGCGCCAGCAGCCCCCGACCGGGACAGGGGGCTGGTGAGCAGTTCTTC
TRBJ1-2,.,TRBD1,TRBV5-4,CASSTRGQMYGYTF,TGTGCCAGCAGCACTAGGGGACAGATGTATGGCTACACCTTC
TRBJ2-5,.,.,TRBV7-9,CASSFYGVGLGGETQYF,TGTGCCAGCAGCTTTTATGGTGTAGGACTAGGGGGAGAGACCCAGTACTTC
TRBJ2-5,.,.,TRBV29-1,CSVGRGKETQYF,TGCAGCGTTGGCAGGGGTAAAGAGACCCAGTACTTC